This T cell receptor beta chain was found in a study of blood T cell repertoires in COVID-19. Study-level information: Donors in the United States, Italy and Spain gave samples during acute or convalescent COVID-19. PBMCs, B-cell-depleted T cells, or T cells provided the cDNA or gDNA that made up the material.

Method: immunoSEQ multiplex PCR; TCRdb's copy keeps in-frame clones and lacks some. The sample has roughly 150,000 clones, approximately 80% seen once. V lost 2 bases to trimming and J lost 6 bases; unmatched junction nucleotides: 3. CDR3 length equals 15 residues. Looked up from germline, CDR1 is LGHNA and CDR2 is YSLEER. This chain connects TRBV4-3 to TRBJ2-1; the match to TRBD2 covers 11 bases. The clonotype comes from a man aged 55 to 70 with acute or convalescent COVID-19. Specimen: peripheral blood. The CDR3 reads CASSQLAGGPNEQFF. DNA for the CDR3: TGCGCCAGCAGCCAACTAGCGGGGGGCCCCAATGAGCAGTTCTTC.